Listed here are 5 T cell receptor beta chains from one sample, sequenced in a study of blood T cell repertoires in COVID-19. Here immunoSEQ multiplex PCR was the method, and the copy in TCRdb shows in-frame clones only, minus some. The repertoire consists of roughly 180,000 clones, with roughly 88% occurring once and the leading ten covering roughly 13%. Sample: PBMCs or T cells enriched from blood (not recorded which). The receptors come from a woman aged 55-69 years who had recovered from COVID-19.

The CDR3 reads CASRLQGAHEQFF. The CDR3 bases are TGTGCAAGTCGCTTACAGGGGGCCCATGAGCAGTTCTTC. V gene TRBV12-2 combines with J gene TRBJ2-1; the table's D gene call, TRBD1, was not cross checked with the DNA. TRBV12-2 is given as a pseudogene. The CDR3 contains 13 residues.

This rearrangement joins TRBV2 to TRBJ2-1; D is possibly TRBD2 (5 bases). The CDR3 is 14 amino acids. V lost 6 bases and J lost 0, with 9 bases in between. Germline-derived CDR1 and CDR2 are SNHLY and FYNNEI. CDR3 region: CASSDLASYNEQFF. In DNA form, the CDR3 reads TGTGCCAGCAGCGACCTAGCCTCCTACAATGAGCAGTTCTTC.

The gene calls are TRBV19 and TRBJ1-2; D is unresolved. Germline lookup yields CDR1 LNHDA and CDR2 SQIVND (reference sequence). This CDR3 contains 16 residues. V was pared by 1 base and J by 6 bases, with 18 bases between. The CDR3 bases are TGTGCCAGTAGTATAGCCCGGGGTCGACTACGGGATGGCTACACCTTC. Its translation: CASSIARGRLRDGYTF.

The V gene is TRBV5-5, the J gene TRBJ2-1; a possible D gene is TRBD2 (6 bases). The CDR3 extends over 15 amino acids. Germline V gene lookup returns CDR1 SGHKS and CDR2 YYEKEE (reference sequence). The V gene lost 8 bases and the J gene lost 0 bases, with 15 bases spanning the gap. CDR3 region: CASAAAGSSYNEQFF. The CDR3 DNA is TGTGCCAGTGCGGCTGCGGGGAGCTCCTACAATGAGCAGTTCTTC.

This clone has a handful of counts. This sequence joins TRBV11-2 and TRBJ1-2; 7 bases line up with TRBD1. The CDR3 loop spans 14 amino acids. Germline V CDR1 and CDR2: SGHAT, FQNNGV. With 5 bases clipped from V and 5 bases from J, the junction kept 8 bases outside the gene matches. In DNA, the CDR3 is TGTGCCAGCAGCCCCTCCACAGGGGTATATGGCTACACCTTC. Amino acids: CASSPSTGVYGYTF.